These 21 T cell receptor beta chains were sequenced from one sample in a study of identical twins. TCRdb reprocessed the 5' RACE reads with MiXCR, giving one entry per CDR3 protein. The sample shows 1.5 million to 2 million distinct CDR3 sequences, less than 40% of them seen only once. The sequencing input was cord blood. The receptors were sampled from a newborn girl in good health.

This clonotype was detected only a few times. The rearrangement links TRBV10-2 to TRBJ1-2, with D tentatively TRBD1 (6 bases). V lost 6 bases and J lost 0, with 26 bases in between. The germline V gene encodes CDR1 WSHSY and CDR2 SAAADI. CDR3 size: 19 residues. The CDR3 region is CASSPIPGHRKPANYGYTF. The CDR3 DNA follows: TGCGCCAGCAGCCCGATTCCGGGACACAGGAAACCAGCTAACTATGGCTACACCTTC.

V usage is TRBV28 and J usage is TRBJ2-1; no firm D call. This CDR3 spans 15 amino acids. V dropped 3 bases and J dropped 2 bases, with 11 bases sitting between them. CDR1 is MDHEN, CDR2 SYDVKM, per germline. The CDR3 DNA reads TGTGCCAGCAGTTTTGGGGTACGACCCTACAATGAGCAGTTCTTC. Protein product: CASSFGVRPYNEQFF.

This clonotype showed up just a few times. V is TRBV5-6 and J is TRBJ2-1; D gene uncertain. CDR1 SGHDT and CDR2 YYEEEE come from the germline V gene. This CDR3 is 12 amino acids long. V was clipped by 4 bases and J by 6 bases, with 8 bases between them. CDR3 nucleotide sequence: TGTGCCAGCAGCCTACAGAGCAATGAGCAGTTCTTC. Its protein product is CASSLQSNEQFF.

Comment on this clonotype: The germline gene is not matched at one end of the junction; a read error may be the cause. The rearrangement joins TRBV27 to TRBJ2-1; 10 positions match TRBD2. The V gene's germline CDR1 is MNHEY and CDR2 SMNVEV (reference sequence). This CDR3 has 16 amino acids. CDR3 in amino acids: CASSLLAGALNNDQFF. CDR3 coding DNA: TGTGCCAGCAGTTTGCTAGCGGGGGCCCTCAACAATGATCAGTTCTTC.

This clonotype showed up just a few times. The chain joins TRBV27 to TRBJ2-7, with D perhaps given as TRBD1 or TRBD2 (6 bases each). Germline CDR1 MNHEY, CDR2 SMNVEV (reference sequence). CDR3 length equals 16 residues. Trimming cost V 3 bases and J 3 bases, with 18 bases left between them. The CDR3 DNA sequence: TGTGCCAGCAGTTTCTACCGGACAGTGGGGGGCTACGAGCAGTACTTC. Translation gives CASSFYRTVGGYEQYF.

The chain employs TRBV28 and TRBJ2-5; D gene unclear. Trimming took 4 bases from V and 3 from J, leaving 21 bases between them. From germline, CDR1 is MDHEN and CDR2 SYDVKM. This CDR3 contains 17 residues. The CDR3 nucleotides are TGTGCCAGCAGTTCGCTTTTCGGTTTAGGTGCAAAAGAGACCCAGTACTTC. Translating it yields CASSSLFGLGAKETQYF. The full variable domain, rest sourced from reference TRBV28 and TRBJ2-5, is DVKVTQSSRYLVKRTGEKVFLECVQDMDHENMFWYRQDPGLGLRLIYFSYDVKMKEKGDIPEGYSVSREKKERFSLILESASTNQTSMYLCASSSLFGLGAKETQYFGPGTRLLVL.

The genes are TRBV6-2 or TRBV6-3 and TRBJ2-3; 7 nucleotides align to TRBD1. This CDR3 has 15 amino acids. Per germline, CDR1 MNHEY and CDR2 SVGEGT. Trimming took 8 bases from V and 0 from J; bases not matched to a gene: 8. The DNA for the CDR3 is TGTGCCAGCGGAGGTCAGGGGGTCAGCACAGATACGCAGTATTTT. Translating it yields CASGGQGVSTDTQYF.

This clonotype was detected only a few times. J is TRBJ2-5 and V is TRBV9; D is ambiguous. The CDR3 runs 14 residues. Germline assignment: CDR1 SGDLS and CDR2 YYNGEE. Trimming cost V 3 bases and J 2 bases, with 11 bases left between them. The CDR3 spells CASSAKWLQETQYF. The CDR3 DNA is TGTGCCAGCAGCGCAAAATGGCTTCAAGAGACCCAGTACTTC.

This clonotype has more than one count but fewer than ten. V gene TRBV11-2 combines with J gene TRBJ2-4; D gene unclear. Matching the DNA end better, TRBJ2-7 makes the J call doubtful. Germline V CDR1 and CDR2: SGHAT, FQNNGV. The CDR3 extends over 12 amino acids. CDR3 residues: CASSPNLGEQYF. CDR3 DNA: TGTGCCAGCAGCCCGAACCTGGGCGAGCAGTACTTC.

This clonotype was detected only a few times. V is TRBV10-3 and J is TRBJ2-7; 9 nucleotides match TRBD1. V was clipped by 3 bases and J by 4 bases; unmatched bases: 7. This CDR3 contains 15 residues. CDR1 and CDR2 from the germline V gene are ENHRY and SYGVKD. The CDR3 loop reads CAISDPGQGIYEQYF. DNA of the CDR3: TGTGCCATCAGTGACCCGGGACAGGGCATTTACGAGCAGTACTTC.

The J gene is TRBJ1-6, the V gene TRBV14; 7 nucleotides align to TRBD1. The CDR3 totals 14 residues. The V gene end was trimmed by 6 bases and the J gene end by 7 bases; junction bases not matched to a gene: 6. The germline CDR1 and CDR2 sequences are SGHDN and FVKESK. The DNA of the CDR3 is TGTGCCAGCAGGAAACAGGGGAGGAATTCACCCCTCCACTTT. Protein: CASRKQGRNSPLHF.

The chain has TRBV30 and TRBJ1-2; TRBD1 is a possible D gene (5 bases). The CDR3 loop spans 13 amino acids. Trimming pared 1 base from V and 4 bases from J, leaving 10 bases between. Germline CDR1 reads GTSNPN; CDR2 reads SVGIG (reference sequence). The CDR3 DNA sequence: TGTGCCTGGAGTGCCCCAGGGACCTATGGCTACACCTTC. Its translation: CAWSAPGTYGYTF. The entire variable domain, with the rest obtained from reference TRBV30 and TRBJ1-2, is as follows: SQTIHQWPATLVQPVGSPLSLECTVEGTSNPNLYWYRQAAGRGLQLLFYSVGIGQISSEVPQNLSASRPQDRQFILSSKKLLLSDSGFYLCAWSAPGTYGYTFGSGTRLTVV.

The chain has TRBV27 and TRBJ1-2; D remains ambiguous. Trimming removed 5 bases from V and 1 base from J, with 20 bases in between. Germline assignment: CDR1 MNHEY and CDR2 SMNVEV (reference sequence). This CDR3 has 17 amino acids. The CDR3 sequence is CASSLDGSLLHNYGYTF. DNA for the CDR3: TGTGCCAGCAGTCTGGACGGGTCGCTCCTCCATAACTATGGCTACACCTTC.

The gene calls are TRBV5-6 and TRBJ1-1, with D hard to call. Per the germline V gene, CDR1 is SGHDT and CDR2 is YYEEEE. Trimming shortened V by 2 bases and J by 3 bases, and 5 bases separated the two germline ends. The CDR3 sequence is 12 residues long. CDR3 sequence: CASSFLHTEAFF. The CDR3 DNA reads as TGTGCCAGCAGCTTCCTCCACACTGAAGCTTTCTTT.

This chain joins TRBV6-1 and TRBJ1-2; no reliable D call. Germline CDR1 and CDR2: MNHNS and SASEGT. V was cut by 4 bases and J by 4 bases, with 19 bases left in between. The CDR3 length is 16 residues. CDR3 protein: CASSVIMSRAAYGYTF. As DNA, the CDR3 is TGTGCCAGCAGTGTAATAATGAGCCGGGCGGCCTATGGCTACACCTTC.

This clonotype was detected many times. The V and J genes are TRBV29-1 and TRBJ2-6, with D hard to call. The CDR3 has 16 residues. Germline values: CDR1 SQVTM, CDR2 ANQGSEA. The V gene lost 4 bases and the J gene lost 4 bases, with 17 bases spanning the gap. Here the CDR3 DNA reads TGCAGCGTTGGGAGTAGATCCCACAAGGGGGCCAACGTCCTGACTTTC. Protein product: CSVGSRSHKGANVLTF.

This chain connects TRBV27 to TRBJ2-2; 10 nucleotides align to TRBD2. With 8 bases clipped from V and 4 bases from J, the junction kept 13 bases outside the gene matches. The germline gives CDR1 MNHEY, CDR2 SMNVEV (reference sequence). CDR3 length: 17 amino acids. The CDR3 reads CASGDEWLAGATGELFF. The CDR3, as DNA: TGTGCCAGCGGGGATGAGTGGCTAGCGGGAGCCACCGGGGAGCTGTTTTTT.

Ten or more counts support this clonotype. The chain is built from TRBV5-1 and TRBJ1-2; 7 nucleotides match TRBD1. The germline V gene has CDR1 SGHRS and CDR2 YFSETQ. J lost 6 bases, V lost 4 bases, and 9 bases had no gene match. This CDR3 spans 14 amino acids. CDR3 loop: CASSLGQVLDGYTF. The CDR3 DNA follows: TGCGCCAGCAGCCTCGGACAGGTTTTGGATGGCTACACCTTC.

This chain connects TRBV27 to TRBJ2-7, with D maybe TRBD1 (6 bases). Germline values: CDR1 MNHEY, CDR2 SMNVEV (reference sequence). The CDR3 has 13 residues. This CDR3 reads CTGRPQGFYEQYF. The CDR3, as DNA: TGTACCGGCAGACCCCAGGGGTTCTACGAGCAGTACTTC.

The chain employs TRBV4-1 and TRBJ2-2, with D tentatively TRBD2 (6 bases). CDR3 size: 13 residues. V dropped 3 bases and J dropped 4 bases, with 6 bases sitting between them. Germline lookup yields CDR1 MGHRA and CDR2 YSYEKL. CDR3 residues: CASSQTSTGELFF. Here the CDR3 DNA reads TGCGCCAGCAGCCAGACTAGCACCGGGGAGCTGTTTTTT.

This chain joins TRBV27 and TRBJ2-7; TRBD2 might be the D (6 bases). Per the germline V gene, CDR1 is MNHEY and CDR2 is SMNVEV (reference sequence). The CDR3 is made up of 15 amino acids. Trimming took 7 bases from V and 0 from J, leaving 16 bases between them. The CDR3 bases are TGTGCCAGCACACCGGGAGCGGGTCTCTCCTACGAGCAGTACTTC. As protein: CASTPGAGLSYEQYF.